Following are 16 T cell receptor beta chains from one sample sequenced in a study of siplizumab effects on memory and regulatory T cells (dated by TCRdb to between 2017 and 2020). The library came from the immunoSEQ multiplex PCR assay. TCRdb holds this immuneACCESS table with in-frame rearrangements only. Some clones are missing; in checked studies, unresolved V genes explain under half, and the rest has no known cause. The table for this sample lists 50,000 or so clones; roughly 84% of them were counted only once. The ten largest make up 0.3% to 0.35% of the sample. Sample: naive CD8+ T cells sorted from blood. The sample's cell subset or site label, in plain terms: unstimulated naive T cells. These receptors were taken from a human donor in good health.

The rearrangement uses TRBV20-1 and TRBJ2-5; D uncertain. The CDR3 covers 10 residues. The V gene's germline CDR1 is DFQATT and CDR2 SNEGSKA (reference sequence). V dropped 3 bases and J dropped 5 bases, with 4 bases sitting between them. The CDR3 DNA reads TGCAGTGCTAGGAAGGAGACCCAGTACTTC. Encoded protein: CSARKETQYF.

This clone was counted once. This chain joins TRBV7-9 and TRBJ2-1, with D possibly TRBD1 on 6 matching bases. The germline V gene has CDR1 SEHNR and CDR2 FQNEAQ (reference sequence). Trimming pared 6 bases from V and 0 bases from J, leaving 12 bases between. The CDR3 covers 15 residues. The CDR3 bases are TGTGCCAGCAGTCGGACAGTGAGCTCCTACAATGAGCAGTTCTTC. Amino acids: CASSRTVSSYNEQFF.

This clone was detected once. The chain carries TRBV7-9 and TRBJ1-1; 7 nucleotides line up with TRBD1. The CDR3 has 15 amino acids. In germline, CDR1 is SEHNR, CDR2 FQNEAQ (reference sequence). V was clipped by 5 bases and J by 2 bases; unmatched bases: 8. CDR3 sequence reads: CASSTDRDRNTEAFF. The CDR3 DNA sequence: TGTGCCAGCAGCACCGACCGGGACAGAAACACTGAAGCTTTCTTT.

The CDR3 spells CAISGDNLNEKLFF. The CDR3 coding sequence is TGTGCCATCAGTGGGGACAACCTCAATGAAAAACTGTTTTTT. The chain couples TRBV10-3 to TRBJ1-4; perhaps TRBD1 as D (6 bases). The CDR3 is 14 residues long. V lost 4 bases, J lost 5 bases, and 11 bases lay in between. Germline values: CDR1 ENHRY, CDR2 SYGVKD.

The chain uses TRBV27 and TRBJ1-1; D may be TRBD1 (6 bases). This CDR3 comprises 12 residues. Germline loops: CDR1 MNHEY, CDR2 SMNVEV (reference sequence). V lost 2 bases to trimming and J lost 5 bases, with 6 bases between them. The CDR3 is CASSLTGTEAFF. The CDR3 DNA follows: TGTGCCAGCAGTTTAACAGGGACTGAAGCTTTCTTT.

This clone was detected only once. The rearrangement uses TRBV7-9 and TRBJ2-5, with 10 bases lining up with TRBD2. This CDR3 contains 16 residues. Germline trimming cut 5 bases from V and 4 bases from J; bases unmatched to any gene: 10. Per germline, CDR1 SEHNR and CDR2 FQNEAQ (reference sequence). CDR3 sequence reads: CASSPPGLARGETQYF. CDR3 DNA: TGTGCCAGCAGCCCCCCGGGACTAGCGAGGGGAGAGACCCAGTACTTC.

The chain recombines TRBV9 with TRBJ1-2; tentative D call: TRBD1 (5 bases). The CDR3 is 15 amino acids. The germline V gene encodes CDR1 SGDLS and CDR2 YYNGEE. V lost 0 bases to trimming and J lost 7 bases, with 16 bases between them. The CDR3 loop reads CASSVDFTQGSGYTF. As DNA, the CDR3 is TGTGCCAGCAGCGTAGATTTTACTCAGGGAAGTGGCTACACCTTC.

This chain connects TRBV4-1 to TRBJ1-4; D is undetermined. Germline V lookup: CDR1 MGHRA, CDR2 YSYEKL. The CDR3 consists of 15 residues. V was cut by 1 base and J by 2 bases, with 8 bases left in between. The CDR3 DNA sequence: TGCGCCAGCAGCCAAGGGGGAGTGACTAATGAAAAACTGTTTTTT. Protein product: CASSQGGVTNEKLFF.

The V call is TRBV9, the J call TRBJ2-3; D is possibly TRBD1 or TRBD2 (7 bases each). Per the germline V gene, CDR1 is SGDLS and CDR2 is YYNGEE. CDR3 length equals 16 residues. V was clipped by 1 base and J by 4 bases, with 16 bases between them. The CDR3 nucleotides read TGTGCCAGCAGCGTATCAGGGGGAGGGCTTTCAGATACGCAGTATTTT. Amino acid sequence: CASSVSGGGLSDTQYF.

The rearrangement links TRBV7-9 to TRBJ2-5, with TRBD2 identical over 11 bases. CDR1 SEHNR and CDR2 FQNEAQ come from the germline V gene (reference sequence). The J segment lost 4 bases and the V segment lost 6 bases, leaving 4 bases of the junction unmatched. This CDR3 is 14 amino acids long. CDR3: CASRPGLAGETQYF. CDR3 sequence (DNA): TGTGCCAGCAGACCAGGACTAGCGGGAGAGACCCAGTACTTC.

CDR3 loop: CASSLTPRYKGSQETQYF. The CDR3 coding sequence is TGCGCCAGCAGCTTAACACCTCGGTATAAGGGCAGCCAAGAGACCCAGTACTTC. The J gene is TRBJ2-5, the V gene TRBV5-1; D gene uncertain. Looked up from germline, CDR1 is SGHRS and CDR2 is YFSETQ. The CDR3 is made up of 18 amino acids. With 2 bases removed from V and 1 base from J, the gap between germline ends came to 21 bases.

The chain recombines TRBV5-6 with TRBJ2-6; 9 nucleotides agree with TRBD1. The trim removed 4 bases at V and 1 base at J, leaving 6 bases unmatched. CDR1 is SGHDT and CDR2 is YYEEEE in the germline V gene. The CDR3 totals 17 residues. CDR3 DNA sequence: TGTGCCAGCAGCATGGGACAGGGAGAATCTGGGGCCAACGTCCTGACTTTC. Its protein is CASSMGQGESGANVLTF.

The chain combines TRBV6-1 with TRBJ2-7, with a tentative D call TRBD2 (5 bases). Germline assignment: CDR1 MNHNS and CDR2 SASEGT. The germline V and J ends were trimmed by 2 bases and 2 bases, with 13 bases remaining between them. The CDR3 contains 15 residues. CDR3 sequence: CASSELATTTYEQYF. DNA for the CDR3: TGTGCCAGCAGTGAATTAGCGACTACAACCTACGAGCAGTACTTC.

The chain recombines TRBV19 with TRBJ1-5; perhaps TRBD1 as D (5 bases). The CDR3 runs 18 residues. Germline CDR1 and CDR2: LNHDA and SQIVND (reference sequence). Trimming stripped 9 bases from V and 3 bases from J, with 27 bases between. The CDR3 spells CASQDLPLRQTFNQPQHF. The CDR3 DNA follows: TGTGCCAGCCAAGACTTACCATTGCGACAGACTTTCAATCAGCCCCAGCATTTT.

The chain uses TRBV6-5 and TRBJ1-1, with D uncertain. Looked up from germline, CDR1 is MNHEY and CDR2 is SVGAGI. Deletions cut 0 bases from V and 3 bases from J, with 8 bases between. This CDR3 is built from 14 residues. The CDR3 region is CASSYSQSDTEAFF. CDR3 DNA sequence: TGTGCCAGCAGTTACTCGCAGTCGGACACTGAAGCTTTCTTT.

The rearrangement joins TRBV6-6 to TRBJ2-7; D gene unclear. Germline V gene lookup returns CDR1 MNHNY and CDR2 SVGAGI (reference sequence). The CDR3 is 12 residues long. Deletions cut 2 bases from V and 3 bases from J, with 5 bases between. CDR3 loop: CASSYPGYEQYF. The CDR3 DNA is TGTGCCAGCAGTTACCCGGGCTACGAGCAGTACTTC.